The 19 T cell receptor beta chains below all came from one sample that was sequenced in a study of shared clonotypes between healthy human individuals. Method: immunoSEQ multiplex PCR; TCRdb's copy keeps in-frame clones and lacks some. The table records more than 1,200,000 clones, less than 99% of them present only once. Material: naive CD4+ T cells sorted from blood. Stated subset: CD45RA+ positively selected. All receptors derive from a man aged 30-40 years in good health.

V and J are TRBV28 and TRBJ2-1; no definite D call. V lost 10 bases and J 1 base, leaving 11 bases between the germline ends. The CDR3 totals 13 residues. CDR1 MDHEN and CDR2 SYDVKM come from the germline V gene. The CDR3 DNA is TGTGCCATAAAGGGCAGTTCCTACAATGAGCAGTTCTTC. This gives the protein CAIKGSSYNEQFF.

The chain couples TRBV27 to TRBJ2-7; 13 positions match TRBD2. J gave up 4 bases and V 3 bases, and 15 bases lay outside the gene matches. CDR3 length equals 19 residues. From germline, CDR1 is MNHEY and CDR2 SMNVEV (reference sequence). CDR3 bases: TGTGCCAGCAGTTTGGAGTGGAGGCCCGGGACTAGCGGGACGTACGAGCAGTACTTC. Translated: CASSLEWRPGTSGTYEQYF.

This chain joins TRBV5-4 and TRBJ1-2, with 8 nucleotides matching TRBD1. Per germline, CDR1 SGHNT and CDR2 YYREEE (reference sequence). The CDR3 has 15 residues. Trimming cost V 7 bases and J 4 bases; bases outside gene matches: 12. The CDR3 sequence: CASQQGAEIGYGYTF. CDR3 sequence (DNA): TGTGCCAGCCAGCAGGGGGCTGAGATCGGCTATGGCTACACCTTC.

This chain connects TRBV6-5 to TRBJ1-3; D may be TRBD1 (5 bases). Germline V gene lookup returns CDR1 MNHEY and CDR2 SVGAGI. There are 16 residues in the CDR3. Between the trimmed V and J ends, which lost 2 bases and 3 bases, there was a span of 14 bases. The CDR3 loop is CASSYGHGSLGNTIYF. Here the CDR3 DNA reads TGTGCCAGCAGTTACGGACACGGCTCCCTTGGAAACACCATATATTTT.

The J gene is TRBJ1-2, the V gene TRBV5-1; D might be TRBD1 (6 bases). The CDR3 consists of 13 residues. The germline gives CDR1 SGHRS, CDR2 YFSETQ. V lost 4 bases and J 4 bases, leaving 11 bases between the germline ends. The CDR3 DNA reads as TGCGCCAGCAGCGAGGACAGCTCCTATGGCTACACCTTC. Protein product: CASSEDSSYGYTF.

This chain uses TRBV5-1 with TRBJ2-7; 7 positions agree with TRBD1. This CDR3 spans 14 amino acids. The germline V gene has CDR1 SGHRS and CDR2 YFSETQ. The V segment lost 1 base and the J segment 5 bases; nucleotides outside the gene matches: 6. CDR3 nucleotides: TGCGCCAGCAGCTTGCGGGACACAGGGGACGAGCAGTACTTC. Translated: CASSLRDTGDEQYF.

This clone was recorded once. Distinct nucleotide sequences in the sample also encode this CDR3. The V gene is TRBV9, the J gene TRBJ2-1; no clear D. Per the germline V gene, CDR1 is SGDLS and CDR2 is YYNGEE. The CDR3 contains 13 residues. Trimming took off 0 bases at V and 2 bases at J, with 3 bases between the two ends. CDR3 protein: CASSVDPYNEQFF. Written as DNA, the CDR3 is TGTGCCAGCAGCGTAGACCCCTACAATGAGCAGTTCTTC.

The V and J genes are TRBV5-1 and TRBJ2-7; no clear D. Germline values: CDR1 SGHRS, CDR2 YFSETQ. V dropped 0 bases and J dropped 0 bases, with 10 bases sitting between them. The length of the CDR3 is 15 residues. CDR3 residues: CASSLGERPSYEQYF. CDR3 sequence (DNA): TGCGCCAGCAGCTTGGGGGAACGGCCCTCCTACGAGCAGTACTTC.

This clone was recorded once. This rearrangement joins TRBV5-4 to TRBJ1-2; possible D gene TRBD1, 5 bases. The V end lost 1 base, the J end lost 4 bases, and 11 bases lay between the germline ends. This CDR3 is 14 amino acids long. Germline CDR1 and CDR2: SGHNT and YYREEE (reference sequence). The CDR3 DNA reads TGTGCCAGCAGCTTGTCGGGGGGGTCCTATGGCTACACCTTC. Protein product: CASSLSGGSYGYTF.

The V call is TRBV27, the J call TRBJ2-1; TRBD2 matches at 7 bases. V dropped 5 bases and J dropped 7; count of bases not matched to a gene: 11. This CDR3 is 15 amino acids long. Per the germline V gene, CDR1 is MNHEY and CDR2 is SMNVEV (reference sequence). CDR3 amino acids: CASSPRSGGSNEQFF. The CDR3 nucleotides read TGTGCCAGCAGTCCCCGTTCCGGCGGGAGTAATGAGCAGTTCTTC.

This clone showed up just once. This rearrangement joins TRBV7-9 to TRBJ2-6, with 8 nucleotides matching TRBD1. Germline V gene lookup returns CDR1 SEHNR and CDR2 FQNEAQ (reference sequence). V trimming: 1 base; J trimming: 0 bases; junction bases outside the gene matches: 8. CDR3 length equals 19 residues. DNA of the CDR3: TGTGCCAGCAGCTTAGGCGGACAGGGCCCGACCTCTGGGGCCAACGTCCTGACTTTC. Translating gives CASSLGGQGPTSGANVLTF.

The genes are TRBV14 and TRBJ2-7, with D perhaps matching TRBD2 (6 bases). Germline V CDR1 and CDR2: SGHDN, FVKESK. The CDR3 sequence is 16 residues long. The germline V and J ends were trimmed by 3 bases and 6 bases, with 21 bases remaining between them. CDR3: CASSHFRDLPGSEQYF. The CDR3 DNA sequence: TGTGCCAGCAGCCATTTCCGGGACTTACCCGGCTCCGAGCAGTACTTC.

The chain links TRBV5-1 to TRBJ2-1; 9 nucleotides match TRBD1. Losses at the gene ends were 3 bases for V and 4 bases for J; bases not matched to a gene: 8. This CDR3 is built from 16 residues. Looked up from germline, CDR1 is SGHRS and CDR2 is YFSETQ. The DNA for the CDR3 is TGCGCCAGCAGCTGGCAAGGACAGGGGATTTACAATGAGCAGTTCTTC. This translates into CASSWQGQGIYNEQFF.

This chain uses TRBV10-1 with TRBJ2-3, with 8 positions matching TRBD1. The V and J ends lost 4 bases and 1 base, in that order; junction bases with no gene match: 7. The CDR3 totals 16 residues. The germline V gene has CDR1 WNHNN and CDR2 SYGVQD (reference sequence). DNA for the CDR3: TGCGCCAGCAGTGCAGGACAGGGATGGGGCACAGATACGCAGTATTTT. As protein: CASSAGQGWGTDTQYF.

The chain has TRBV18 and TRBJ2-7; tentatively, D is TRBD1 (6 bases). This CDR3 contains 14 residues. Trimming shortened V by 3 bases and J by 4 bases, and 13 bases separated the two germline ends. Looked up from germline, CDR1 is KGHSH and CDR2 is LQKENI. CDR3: CASSPSEGEYEQYF. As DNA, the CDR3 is TGTGCCAGCTCACCGTCAGAGGGGGAATACGAGCAGTACTTC.

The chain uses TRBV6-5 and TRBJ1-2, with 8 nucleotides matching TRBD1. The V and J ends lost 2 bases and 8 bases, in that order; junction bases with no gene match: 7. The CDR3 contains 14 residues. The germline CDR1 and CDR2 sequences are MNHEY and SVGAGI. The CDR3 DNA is TGTGCCAGCAGTTACCTAGACAGGGGTGGAGGCTACACCTTC. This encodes CASSYLDRGGGYTF.

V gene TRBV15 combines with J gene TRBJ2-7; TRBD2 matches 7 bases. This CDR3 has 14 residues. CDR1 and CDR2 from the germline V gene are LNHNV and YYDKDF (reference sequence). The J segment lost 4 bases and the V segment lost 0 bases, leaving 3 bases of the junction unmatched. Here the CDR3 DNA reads TGTGCCACCAGCAGAGAGCAGGGAGGGTACGAGCAGTACTTC. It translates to CATSREQGGYEQYF.

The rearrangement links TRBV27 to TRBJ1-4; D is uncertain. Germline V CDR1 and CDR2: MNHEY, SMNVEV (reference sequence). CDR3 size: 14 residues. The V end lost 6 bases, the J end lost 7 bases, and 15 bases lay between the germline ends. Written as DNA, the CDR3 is TGTGCCAGCAGGCCTAGAGGGAGAGGTGAAAAACTGTTTTTT. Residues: CASRPRGRGEKLFF. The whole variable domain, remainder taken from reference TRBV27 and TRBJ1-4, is EAQVTQNPRYLITVTGKKLTVTCSQNMNHEYMSWYRQDPGLGLRQIYYSMNVEVTDKGDVPEGYKVSRKEKRNFPLILESPSPNQTSLYFCASRPRGRGEKLFFGSGTQLSVL.

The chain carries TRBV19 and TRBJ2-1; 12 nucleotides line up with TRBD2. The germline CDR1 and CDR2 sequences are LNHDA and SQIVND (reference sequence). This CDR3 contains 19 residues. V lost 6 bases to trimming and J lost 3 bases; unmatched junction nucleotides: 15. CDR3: CASSGVGLAGTRYYNEQFF. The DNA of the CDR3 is TGTGCCAGTAGCGGGGTCGGACTAGCGGGAACGCGGTACTACAATGAGCAGTTCTTC.